This T cell receptor beta chain was retrieved from a study of CD8 T cells in ankylosing spondylitis. TCRdb re-analysed the 5' RACE reads in MiXCR, keeping a single row per CDR3 protein. The sample includes about 700,000 distinct CDR3 sequences, roughly 19% of them seen just once. On this clonotype itself: Its target is not known.

Germline CDR1 and CDR2: LGHDT and YNNKEL (reference sequence). CDR3 size: 16 residues. V shed 6 bases, J shed 3 bases, and the junction held 7 bases outside the gene matches. Whole-study findings and limits: Among TCR beta sequences, a motif of under 10 highly homologous variants appeared characteristic of ankylosing spondylitis blood. Reactive arthritis synovial fluid and blood previously showed some of these motif variants. Enrichment of disease-linked clones was reportedly significant in matched ankylosing spondylitis synovial fluid.

The V gene is TRBV3-1, the J gene TRBJ2-2; TRBD1 aligns across 10 bases. The clonotype originates from a male donor with ankylosing spondylitis. The sequenced sample consisted of blood, either unsorted or a sorted T cell fraction (not recorded which). CDR3 region: CASSRGQGGDTGELFF. The CDR3 DNA is TGTGCCAGCAGTCGCGGACAGGGGGGTGACACCGGGGAGCTGTTTTTT.